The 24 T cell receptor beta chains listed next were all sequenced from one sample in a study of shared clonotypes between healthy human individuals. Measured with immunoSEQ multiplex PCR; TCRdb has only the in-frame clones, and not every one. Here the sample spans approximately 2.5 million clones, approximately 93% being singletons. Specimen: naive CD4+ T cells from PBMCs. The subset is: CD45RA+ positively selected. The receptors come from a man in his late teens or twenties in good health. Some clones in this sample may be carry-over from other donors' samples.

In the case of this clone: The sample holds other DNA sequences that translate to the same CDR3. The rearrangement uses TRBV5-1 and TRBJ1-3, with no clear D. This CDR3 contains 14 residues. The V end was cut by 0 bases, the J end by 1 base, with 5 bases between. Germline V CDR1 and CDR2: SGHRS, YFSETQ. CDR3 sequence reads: CASSLVGSGNTIYF. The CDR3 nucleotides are TGCGCCAGCAGCTTGGTAGGGTCTGGAAACACCATATATTTT.

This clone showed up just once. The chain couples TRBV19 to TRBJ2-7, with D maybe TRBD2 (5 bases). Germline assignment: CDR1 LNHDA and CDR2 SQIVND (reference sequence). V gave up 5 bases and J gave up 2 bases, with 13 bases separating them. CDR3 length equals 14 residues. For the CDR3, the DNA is TGTGCCAGTAGTCCACTAGGACCGACCTACGAGCAGTACTTC. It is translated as CASSPLGPTYEQYF. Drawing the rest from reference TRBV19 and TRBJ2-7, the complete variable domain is DGGITQSPKYLFRKEGQNVTLSCEQNLNHDAMYWYRQDPGQGLRLIYYSQIVNDFQKGDIAEGYSVSREKKESFPLTVTSAQKNPTAFYLCASSPLGPTYEQYFGPGTRLTVT.

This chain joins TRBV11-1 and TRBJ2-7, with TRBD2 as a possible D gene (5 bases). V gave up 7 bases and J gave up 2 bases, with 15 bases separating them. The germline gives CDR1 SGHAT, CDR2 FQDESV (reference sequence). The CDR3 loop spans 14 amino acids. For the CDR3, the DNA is TGTGCCAGCATGGAGCGGAGTGGACCCTACGAGCAGTACTTC. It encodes CASMERSGPYEQYF.

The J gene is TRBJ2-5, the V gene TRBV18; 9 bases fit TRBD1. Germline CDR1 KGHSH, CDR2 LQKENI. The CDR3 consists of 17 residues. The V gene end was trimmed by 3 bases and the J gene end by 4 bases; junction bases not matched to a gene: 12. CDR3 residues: CASSPSIGQGSSETQYF. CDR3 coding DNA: TGTGCCAGCTCACCGTCGATTGGACAGGGGAGTTCAGAGACCCAGTACTTC.

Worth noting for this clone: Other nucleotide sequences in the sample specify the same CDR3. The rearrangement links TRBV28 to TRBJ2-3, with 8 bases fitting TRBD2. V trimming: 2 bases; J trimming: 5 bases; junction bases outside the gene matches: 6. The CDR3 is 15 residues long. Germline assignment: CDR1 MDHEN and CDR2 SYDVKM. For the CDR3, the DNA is TGTGCCAGCAGTTTAGCGGGAGGAAGAGGAGATACGCAGTATTTT. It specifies CASSLAGGRGDTQYF. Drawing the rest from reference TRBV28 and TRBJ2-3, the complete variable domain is DVKVTQSSRYLVKRTGEKVFLECVQDMDHENMFWYRQDPGLGLRLIYFSYDVKMKEKGDIPEGYSVSREKKERFSLILESASTNQTSMYLCASSLAGGRGDTQYFGPGTRLTVL.

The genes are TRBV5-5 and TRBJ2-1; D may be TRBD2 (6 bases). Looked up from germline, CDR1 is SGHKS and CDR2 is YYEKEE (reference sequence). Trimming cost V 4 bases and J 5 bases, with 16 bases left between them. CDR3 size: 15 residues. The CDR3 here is CASSPTGTHNNEQFF. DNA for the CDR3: TGTGCCAGCAGCCCCACCGGGACTCACAACAATGAGCAGTTCTTC. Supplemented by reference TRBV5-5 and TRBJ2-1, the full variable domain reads DAGVTQSPTHLIKTRGQQVTLRCSPISGHKSVSWYQQVLGQGPQFIFQYYEKEERGRGNFPDRFSARQFPNYSSELNVNALLLGDSALYLCASSPTGTHNNEQFFGPGTRLTVL.

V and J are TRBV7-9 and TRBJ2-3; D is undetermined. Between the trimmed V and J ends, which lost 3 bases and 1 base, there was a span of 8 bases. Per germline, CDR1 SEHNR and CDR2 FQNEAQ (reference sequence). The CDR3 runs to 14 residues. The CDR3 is CASSLSSGTDTQYF. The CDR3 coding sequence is TGTGCCAGCAGCTTGTCAAGCGGCACAGATACGCAGTATTTT. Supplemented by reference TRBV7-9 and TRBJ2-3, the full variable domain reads DTGVSQNPRHKITKRGQNVTFRCDPISEHNRLYWYRQTLGQGPEFLTYFQNEAQLEKSRLLSDRFSAERPKGSFSTLEIQRTEQGDSAMYLCASSLSSGTDTQYFGPGTRLTVL.

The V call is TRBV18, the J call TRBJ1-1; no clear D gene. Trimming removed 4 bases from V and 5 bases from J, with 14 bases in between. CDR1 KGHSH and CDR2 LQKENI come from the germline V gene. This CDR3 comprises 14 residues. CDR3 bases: TGTGCCAGCTCACTTGGTGAGGGCGGAACTGAAGCTTTCTTT. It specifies CASSLGEGGTEAFF.

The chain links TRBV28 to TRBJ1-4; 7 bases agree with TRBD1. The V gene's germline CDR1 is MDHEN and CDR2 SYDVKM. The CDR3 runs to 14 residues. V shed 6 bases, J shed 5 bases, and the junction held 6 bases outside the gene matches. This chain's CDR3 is CASRTQGGNEKLFF. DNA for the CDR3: TGTGCCAGCAGGACCCAGGGGGGAAATGAAAAACTGTTTTTT.

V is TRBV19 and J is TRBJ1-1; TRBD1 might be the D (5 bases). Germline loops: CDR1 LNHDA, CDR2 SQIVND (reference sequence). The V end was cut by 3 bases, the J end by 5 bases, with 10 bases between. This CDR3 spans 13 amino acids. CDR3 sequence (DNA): TGTGCCAGTAGTATGAATGAGGGGACTGAAGCTTTCTTT. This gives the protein CASSMNEGTEAFF.

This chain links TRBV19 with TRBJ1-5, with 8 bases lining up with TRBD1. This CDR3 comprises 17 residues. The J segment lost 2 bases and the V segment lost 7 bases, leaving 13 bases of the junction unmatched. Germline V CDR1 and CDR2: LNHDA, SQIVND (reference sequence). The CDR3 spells CASIPTDRVWGNQPQHF. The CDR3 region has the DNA TGTGCCAGTATTCCGACGGACAGGGTTTGGGGCAATCAGCCCCAGCATTTT.

As DNA, the CDR3 is TGTGCCTCCCGGGCAGGGGACGAGCAGTACTTC. It encodes CASRAGDEQYF. V and J are TRBV25-1 and TRBJ2-7, with TRBD1 as a possible D gene (6 bases). Per the germline V gene, CDR1 is MGHDK and CDR2 is SYGVNS. The CDR3 has 11 amino acids. V shed 11 bases and J shed 5 bases, with 13 bases lying between them.

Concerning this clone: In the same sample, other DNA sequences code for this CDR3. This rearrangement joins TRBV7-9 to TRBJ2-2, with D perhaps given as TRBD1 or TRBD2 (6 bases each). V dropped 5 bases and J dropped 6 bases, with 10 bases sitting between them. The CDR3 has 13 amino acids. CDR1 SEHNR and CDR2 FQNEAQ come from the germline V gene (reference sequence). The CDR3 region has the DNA TGTGCCAGCAGCCTGGGGGGCGCCGGGGAGCTGTTTTTT. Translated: CASSLGGAGELFF.

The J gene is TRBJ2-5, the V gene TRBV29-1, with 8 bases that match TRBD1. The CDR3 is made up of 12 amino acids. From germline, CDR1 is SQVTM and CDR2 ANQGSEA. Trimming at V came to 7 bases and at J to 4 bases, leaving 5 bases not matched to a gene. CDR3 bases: TGCAGCGCAGGGACAGGACTAGAGACCCAGTACTTC. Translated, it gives CSAGTGLETQYF.

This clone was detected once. This CDR3 reads CASSLQDKETQYF. The CDR3 coding sequence is TGTGCCAGCTCACTTCAGGACAAAGAGACCCAGTACTTC. V and J are TRBV18 and TRBJ2-5, with a weak D call TRBD1 (5 bases). The CDR3 runs 13 residues. CDR1 and CDR2 (germline): KGHSH, LQKENI. V dropped 4 bases and J dropped 3 bases, with 9 bases sitting between them.

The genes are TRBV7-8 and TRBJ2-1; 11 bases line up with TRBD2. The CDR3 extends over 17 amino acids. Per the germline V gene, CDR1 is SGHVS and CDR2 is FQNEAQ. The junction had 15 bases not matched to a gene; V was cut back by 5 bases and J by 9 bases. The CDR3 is CASSPSRHWLAGGEQFF. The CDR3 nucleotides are TGTGCCAGCAGCCCCTCCCGTCATTGGCTAGCGGGGGGTGAGCAGTTCTTC.

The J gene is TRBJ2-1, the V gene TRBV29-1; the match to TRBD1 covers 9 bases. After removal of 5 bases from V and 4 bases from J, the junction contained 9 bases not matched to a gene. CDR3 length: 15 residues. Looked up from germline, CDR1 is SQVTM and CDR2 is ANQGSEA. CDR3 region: CSVRLQGATYNEQFF. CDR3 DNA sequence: TGCAGCGTTCGTTTACAGGGGGCCACATACAATGAGCAGTTCTTC.

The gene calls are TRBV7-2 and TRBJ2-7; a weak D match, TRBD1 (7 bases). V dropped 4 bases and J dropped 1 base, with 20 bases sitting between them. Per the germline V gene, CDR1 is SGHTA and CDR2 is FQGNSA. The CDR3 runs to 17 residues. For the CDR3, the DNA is TGTGCCAGCAGCTCCCCAGGGGGGACACACAGATCCTACGAGCAGTACTTC. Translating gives CASSSPGGTHRSYEQYF. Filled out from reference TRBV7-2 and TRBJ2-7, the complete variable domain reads GAGVSQSPSNKVTEKGKDVELRCDPISGHTALYWYRQSLGQGLEFLIYFQGNSAPDKSGLPSDRFSAERTGGSVSTLTIQRTQQEDSAVYLCASSSPGGTHRSYEQYFGPGTRLTVT.

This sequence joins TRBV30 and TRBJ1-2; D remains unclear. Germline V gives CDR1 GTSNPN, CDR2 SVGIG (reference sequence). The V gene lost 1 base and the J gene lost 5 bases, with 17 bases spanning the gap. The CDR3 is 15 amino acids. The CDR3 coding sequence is TGTGCCTGGAGTGAGAGTCAGCCCTGGCTTTATGGCTACACCTTC. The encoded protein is CAWSESQPWLYGYTF.

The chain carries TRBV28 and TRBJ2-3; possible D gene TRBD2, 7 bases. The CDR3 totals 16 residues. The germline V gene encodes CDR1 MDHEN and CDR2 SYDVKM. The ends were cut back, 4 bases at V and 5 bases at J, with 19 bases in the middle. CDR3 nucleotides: TGTGCCAGCAGTTGGAGGGGGGCGGGGAGGGAAGATACGCAGTATTTT. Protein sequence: CASSWRGAGREDTQYF.

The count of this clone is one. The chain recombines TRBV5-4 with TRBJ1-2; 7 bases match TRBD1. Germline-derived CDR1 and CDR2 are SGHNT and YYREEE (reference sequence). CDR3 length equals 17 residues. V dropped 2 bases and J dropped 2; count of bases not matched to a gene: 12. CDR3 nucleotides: TGTGCCAGCAGCTTCTCCAACCGGGACAGCCCAAACTATGGCTACACCTTC. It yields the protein CASSFSNRDSPNYGYTF.

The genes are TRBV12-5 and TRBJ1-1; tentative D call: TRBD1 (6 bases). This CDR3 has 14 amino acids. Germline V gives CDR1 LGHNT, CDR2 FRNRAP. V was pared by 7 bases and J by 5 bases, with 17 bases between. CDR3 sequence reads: CASEGGPRATEAFF. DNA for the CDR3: TGTGCTAGTGAGGGGGGACCGCGGGCTACTGAAGCTTTCTTT.

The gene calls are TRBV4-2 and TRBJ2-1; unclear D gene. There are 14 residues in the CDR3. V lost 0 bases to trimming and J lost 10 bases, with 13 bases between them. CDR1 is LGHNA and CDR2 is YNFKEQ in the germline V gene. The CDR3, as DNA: TGTGCCAGCAGCCAAGATGTGTCTGCCGGGGAGCAGTTCTTC. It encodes CASSQDVSAGEQFF.

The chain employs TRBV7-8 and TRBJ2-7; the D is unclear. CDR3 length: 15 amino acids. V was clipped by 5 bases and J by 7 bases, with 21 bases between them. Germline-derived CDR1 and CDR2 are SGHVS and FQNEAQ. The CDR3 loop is CASSAQRVGLWEQYF. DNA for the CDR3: TGTGCCAGCAGCGCTCAACGAGTGGGATTATGGGAGCAGTACTTC.